These 25 T cell receptor beta chains originate from one sample sequenced in a study of blood T cell repertoires in COVID-19. Repertoires were generated with immunoSEQ multiplex PCR, while TCRdb's copy carries only in-frame clones and drops some. Among about 100,000 clones listed, 70% to 90% were seen once. Sequencing was performed on peripheral blood. The receptors come from a man aged 50-60 years with active COVID-19.

The chain has TRBV11-2 and TRBJ2-7; weak D call: TRBD1 (6 bases). The CDR3 contains 14 residues. V gave up 5 bases and J gave up 5 bases, with 16 bases separating them. Germline CDR1 reads SGHAT; CDR2 reads FQNNGV. CDR3 nucleotides: TGTGCCAGCAGCCCACAGGGAACTAAGGACGAGCAGTACTTC. This translates into CASSPQGTKDEQYF.

The rearrangement joins TRBV7-8 to TRBJ2-7; tentative D call: TRBD1 (5 bases). The CDR3 is 14 amino acids. The germline gives CDR1 SGHVS, CDR2 FQNEAQ. V lost 5 bases and J lost 3, with 14 bases in between. CDR3 DNA sequence: TGTGCCAGCAGCCCCAGGCCGGACATCTACGAGCAGTACTTC. Amino acid sequence: CASSPRPDIYEQYF.

In this sample, this clone turned up once. CDR3 coding DNA: TGCGCCAGCAGCCAAATATACAGGGGGAGGTCAAGGGATCAGCCCCAGCATTTT. This encodes CASSQIYRGRSRDQPQHF. The gene calls are TRBV4-1 and TRBJ1-5, with 8 bases identical to TRBD1. Germline V gives CDR1 MGHRA, CDR2 YSYEKL. This CDR3 spans 18 amino acids. Unmatched junction bases numbered 14, after V lost 2 bases and J lost 5 bases.

The genes are TRBV9 and TRBJ2-3; no firm D call. Germline assignment: CDR1 SGDLS and CDR2 YYNGEE. V dropped 2 bases and J dropped 6 bases, with 13 bases sitting between them. This CDR3 has 14 amino acids. CDR3 residues: CASSVLELRDTQYF. For the CDR3, the DNA is TGTGCCAGCAGCGTTCTAGAACTTAGGGATACGCAGTATTTT. Drawing the rest from reference TRBV9 and TRBJ2-3, the complete variable domain is DSGVTQTPKHLITATGQRVTLRCSPRSGDLSVYWYQQSLDQGLQFLIQYYNGEERAKGNILERFSAQQFPDLHSELNLSSLELGDSALYFCASSVLELRDTQYFGPGTRLTVL.

V is TRBV19 and J is TRBJ2-3; D might be TRBD1 (6 bases). CDR3 length: 13 residues. V gave up 11 bases and J gave up 4 bases, with 16 bases separating them. Looked up from germline, CDR1 is LNHDA and CDR2 is SQIVND (reference sequence). The CDR3 bases are TGTGCCGCCGGCAGGGGCGGGCCAGATACGCAGTATTTT. Translated: CAAGRGGPDTQYF.

This chain uses TRBV6-5 with TRBJ2-1, with TRBD2 matching over 14 bases. This CDR3 comprises 15 residues. CDR1 and CDR2 from the germline V gene are MNHEY and SVGAGI. V lost 7 bases to trimming and J lost 7 bases; unmatched junction nucleotides: 6. The CDR3 here is CASKPGTSGGNEQFF. CDR3 sequence (DNA): TGTGCCAGCAAACCAGGGACTAGCGGGGGAAATGAGCAGTTCTTC.

V and J are TRBV27 and TRBJ1-1; 7 positions agree with TRBD1. J gave up 8 bases and V 2 bases, and 2 bases lay outside the gene matches. The CDR3 is made up of 12 amino acids. Germline loops: CDR1 MNHEY, CDR2 SMNVEV (reference sequence). In DNA, the CDR3 is TGTGCCAGCAGTTTACGGGGACAGGAAGCTTTCTTT. It encodes CASSLRGQEAFF.

In this sample, this clone turned up once. This chain connects TRBV7-2 to TRBJ1-2; weak D call: TRBD1 (5 bases). V lost 5 bases to trimming and J lost 8 bases, with 15 bases between them. The V gene's germline CDR1 is SGHTA and CDR2 FQGNSA. This CDR3 has 13 residues. The CDR3: CASSTRVSVGYTF. The CDR3 DNA reads TGTGCCAGCAGCACCAGGGTGTCCGTAGGCTACACCTTC.

The chain uses TRBV5-6 and TRBJ1-6; D is perhaps TRBD1 (6 bases). Trimming removed 4 bases from V and 5 bases from J, with 16 bases in between. This CDR3 has 16 amino acids. Germline V gene lookup returns CDR1 SGHDT and CDR2 YYEEEE. This CDR3 is CASSPSYGTNNSPLHF. As DNA, the CDR3 is TGTGCCAGCAGCCCGTCGTATGGGACAAATAATTCACCCCTCCACTTT.

The J gene is TRBJ2-7, the V gene TRBV3-1 (or the pseudogene TRBV3-2), with 8 bases lining up with TRBD2. The CDR3 spans 14 residues. The germline V gene encodes CDR1 LGHDT and CDR2 YNNKEL (reference sequence). V gave up 4 bases and J gave up 3 bases; unmatched junction bases: 5. The chain's CDR3 is CASSPGGVGYEQYF. The CDR3 region has the DNA TGTGCCAGCAGCCCGGGAGGGGTCGGCTACGAGCAGTACTTC.

This chain joins TRBV19 and TRBJ2-7; possibly TRBD1 for D (5 bases). The CDR3 has 14 amino acids. Trimming shortened V by 5 bases and J by 6 bases, and 17 bases separated the two germline ends. The germline V gene has CDR1 LNHDA and CDR2 SQIVND (reference sequence). CDR3 protein: CASSGSTVRSEQYF. The DNA of the CDR3 is TGTGCCAGTAGTGGGTCGACAGTCCGGAGCGAGCAGTACTTC.

CDR3: CASSPYLSNTEAFF. The CDR3 DNA reads as TGTGCCAGCAGTCCCTACTTAAGTAACACTGAAGCTTTCTTT. The genes are TRBV27 and TRBJ1-1; D is unresolved. CDR1 is MNHEY, CDR2 SMNVEV, per germline (reference sequence). The CDR3 runs 14 residues. The V end was cut by 5 bases, the J end by 2 bases, with 12 bases between.

This chain connects TRBV27 to TRBJ2-7; 12 bases are shared with TRBD2. The CDR3 has 18 residues. V shed 5 bases and J 3 bases; nucleotides not matched to a gene: 14. Per germline, CDR1 MNHEY and CDR2 SMNVEV (reference sequence). CDR3 residues: CASSPRTSGKRNFYEQYF. CDR3 DNA sequence: TGTGCCAGCAGTCCCCGGACTAGCGGGAAACGAAACTTCTACGAGCAGTACTTC.

This clone has a single count. The V call is TRBV12-5, the J call TRBJ2-1, with TRBD1 matching 8 bases. CDR3 length: 14 residues. J was trimmed by 5 bases and V by 4 bases; bases with no gene match: 4. The germline CDR1 and CDR2 sequences are LGHNT and FRNRAP. The CDR3 nucleotides read TGTGCTAGTGGTTGGTGGGACAGGAACAATGAGCAGTTCTTC. Protein product: CASGWWDRNNEQFF. Filled out from reference TRBV12-5 and TRBJ2-1, the complete variable domain reads DARVTQTPRHKVTEMGQEVTMRCQPILGHNTVFWYRQTMMQGLELLAYFRNRAPLDDSGMPKDRFSAEMPDATLATLKIQPSEPRDSAVYFCASGWWDRNNEQFFGPGTRLTVL.

The rearrangement links TRBV4-3 to TRBJ2-5, with a tentative D call TRBD1 (6 bases). Deletions cut 4 bases from V and 1 base from J, with 10 bases between. The CDR3 extends over 14 amino acids. Germline CDR1 LGHNA, CDR2 YSLEER. As DNA, the CDR3 is TGCGCCAGCAGCCCCAGGGGCTTCCAAGAGACCCAGTACTTC. Translation: CASSPRGFQETQYF.

This clone was counted a few times. V usage is TRBV11-3 and J usage is TRBJ2-2; unclear D gene. Between the trimmed V and J ends, which lost 0 bases and 7 bases, there was a span of 3 bases. CDR1 SGHNT and CDR2 YENEEA come from the germline V gene. This CDR3 has 12 amino acids. Here the CDR3 reads CASSLDIGELFF. The CDR3 DNA reads TGTGCCAGCAGCTTAGATATCGGGGAGCTGTTTTTT.

The chain employs TRBV5-5 and TRBJ1-5; the match to TRBD1 covers 9 bases. The CDR3 runs 18 residues. V trimming: 4 bases; J trimming: 0 bases; junction bases outside the gene matches: 11. CDR1 is SGHKS, CDR2 YYEKEE, per germline (reference sequence). CDR3 bases: TGTGCCAGCAGCAGGACAGGGGCCGGGGGGACTAGCAATCAGCCCCAGCATTTT. Residues: CASSRTGAGGTSNQPQHF.

The chain recombines TRBV4-1 with TRBJ1-6; D gene ambiguous. Per germline, CDR1 MGHRA and CDR2 YSYEKL. CDR3 length: 14 amino acids. Trimming shortened V by 1 base and J by 7 bases, and 8 bases separated the two germline ends. The CDR3 DNA reads TGCGCCAGCAGCCAAGCAGGTCTCAATTCACCCCTCCACTTT. It encodes CASSQAGLNSPLHF.

The chain uses TRBV30 and TRBJ2-2; possibly TRBD2 for D (5 bases). This CDR3 is built from 14 residues. Germline V gene lookup returns CDR1 GTSNPN and CDR2 SVGIG (reference sequence). The V and J ends lost 5 bases and 7 bases respectively, with 17 bases between them. The CDR3 DNA follows: TGTGCCTGGGGTTTCGATCGGGGATACGGGGAGCTGTTTTTT. Its protein is CAWGFDRGYGELFF. Complete variable domain (other parts from reference TRBV30 and TRBJ2-2): SQTIHQWPATLVQPVGSPLSLECTVEGTSNPNLYWYRQAAGRGLQLLFYSVGIGQISSEVPQNLSASRPQDRQFILSSKKLLLSDSGFYLCAWGFDRGYGELFFGEGSRLTVL.

The chain links TRBV12-3 or TRBV12-4 to TRBJ1-5; D is unclear. The CDR3 consists of 13 residues. Trimming removed 4 bases from V and 7 bases from J, with 11 bases in between. For the CDR3, the DNA is TGTGCCAGCAGTTCTCTAGGCGGCCAGCCCCAGCATTTT. It codes for CASSSLGGQPQHF.

The chain has TRBV7-8 and TRBJ2-3; D is possibly TRBD2 (6 bases). V gave up 4 bases and J gave up 13 bases, with 15 bases separating them. The CDR3 is made up of 12 amino acids. Germline V gives CDR1 SGHVS, CDR2 FQNEAQ. Here the CDR3 reads CASSSRLGRKYF. The CDR3 region has the DNA TGTGCCAGCAGCTCCAGACTAGGAAGGAAGTATTTT.

The V and J genes are TRBV5-1 and TRBJ1-1; D is undetermined. The CDR3 covers 14 residues. Per the germline V gene, CDR1 is SGHRS and CDR2 is YFSETQ. V gave up 4 bases and J gave up 5 bases, with 15 bases separating them. The DNA of the CDR3 is TGCGCCAGCAGCCCGGAGGGTAGAAAAACTGAAGCTTTCTTT. The encoded protein is CASSPEGRKTEAFF.

This clone is a singleton in its sample. Sequence at one end of the junction differs from germline and may be a read error. Other nucleotide sequences from this sample produce the same CDR3. The chain has TRBV5-5 and TRBJ1-5, with TRBD1 matching 8 bases. The CDR3 contains 16 residues. CDR1 SGHKS and CDR2 YYEKEE come from the germline V gene (reference sequence). CDR3 DNA sequence: TGTGCCAGCAGCTTGGTCGGACAGGGAATCAATCAACCCCAGCATTTT. Protein sequence: CASSLVGQGINQPQHF.

V is TRBV4-1 and J is TRBJ1-2; D is perhaps TRBD1 (6 bases). Trimming removed 0 bases from V and 7 bases from J, with 12 bases in between. The CDR3 is made up of 14 amino acids. Germline loops: CDR1 MGHRA, CDR2 YSYEKL. The CDR3 sequence is CASSQDRGRAGYTF. As DNA, the CDR3 is TGCGCCAGCAGCCAAGACAGGGGTCGGGCTGGCTACACCTTC.

The V gene is TRBV2, the J gene TRBJ2-1; maybe TRBD1 (6 bases). Per the germline V gene, CDR1 is SNHLY and CDR2 is FYNNEI. Trimming shortened V by 1 base and J by 7 bases, and 17 bases separated the two germline ends. This CDR3 spans 16 amino acids. The CDR3 sequence: CASSEVITGFRNEQFF. The CDR3 nucleotides read TGTGCCAGCAGTGAAGTAATAACAGGGTTCAGGAATGAGCAGTTCTTC.